The T cell receptor beta chain under discussion was sequenced for a study of control samples from healthy donors and cancer patients. Profiling relied on immunoSEQ multiplex PCR, and the TCRdb table lists in-frame clones only, not all of them. The sample lists roughly 150,000 clones, 70% to 90% seen once, with approximately 1.6% in the top ten. The germline V gene has CDR1 SGDLS and CDR2 YYNGEE. The V and J ends lost 0 bases and 4 bases respectively, with 10 bases between them. The CDR3 is 14 residues long. The V gene is TRBV9, the J gene TRBJ1-1, with D possibly being TRBD1 (6 bases). Sequenced sample: blood. The clonotype was recovered from a man aged 18 to 29 in good health. The CDR3 protein is CASSVEGEGTEAFF. The CDR3 DNA reads as TGTGCCAGCAGCGTAGAGGGGGAGGGCACTGAAGCTTTCTTT.